Here is one TCR beta chain with its context. Regarding time point: pre-treatment sample, taken before nivolumab and TIL therapy. This specimen comes from a study of TIL therapy for anti-PD-1-resistant metastatic lung cancer. Sequencing used immunoSEQ v3. The data were produced by immunoSEQ multiplex PCR, yet TCRdb's version contains in-frame clones alone and is incomplete. The table includes roughly 58,000 clones, approximately 78% detected once. The J segment lost 3 bases and the V segment lost 4 bases, leaving 13 bases of the junction unmatched. Germline values: CDR1 SGHRS, CDR2 YFSETQ. This CDR3 spans 16 amino acids.

This TCR was sampled from a person between 30 and 79 years old with non-small cell lung cancer. This rearrangement joins TRBV5-1 to TRBJ2-7, with 7 positions matching TRBD2. Specimen: blood, collected at baseline. DNA of the CDR3: TGCGCCAGCAGCAAAGAACCCGGGACTACTTACTACGAGCAGTACTTC. Amino acids: CASSKEPGTTYYEQYF. Combining the CDR3 with reference TRBV5-1 and TRBJ2-7 gives the whole variable domain KAGVTQTPRYLIKTRGQQVTLSCSPISGHRSVSWYQQTPGQGLQFLFEYFSETQRNKGNFPGRFSGRQFSNSRSEMNVSTLELGDSALYLCASSKEPGTTYYEQYFGPGTRLTVT.